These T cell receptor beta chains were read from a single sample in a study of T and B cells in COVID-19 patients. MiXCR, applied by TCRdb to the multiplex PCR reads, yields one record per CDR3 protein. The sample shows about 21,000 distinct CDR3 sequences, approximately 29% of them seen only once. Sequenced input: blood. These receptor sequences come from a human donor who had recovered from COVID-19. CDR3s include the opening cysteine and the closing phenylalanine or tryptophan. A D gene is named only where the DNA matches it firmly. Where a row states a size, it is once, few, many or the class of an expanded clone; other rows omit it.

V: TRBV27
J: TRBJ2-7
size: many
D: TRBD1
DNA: TGTGCCAGCAGTTCCCCCGGGACAGGATCCTACGAGCAGTACTTC
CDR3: CASSSPGTGSYEQYF

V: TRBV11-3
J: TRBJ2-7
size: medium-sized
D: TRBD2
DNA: TGTGCCAGCAGCTTCCCCTACGGGGGGACCCGGGGCGAGCAGTACTTC
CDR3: CASSFPYGGTRGEQYF

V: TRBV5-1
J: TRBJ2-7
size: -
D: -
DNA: TGCGCCAGCAGCTTGGGGCCCGGGTTCCACGAGCAGTACTTC
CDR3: CASSLGPGFHEQYF

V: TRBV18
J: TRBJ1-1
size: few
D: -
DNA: TGTGCCAGCTCTTCCGACGTTGAGGCTTTCTTT
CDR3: CASSSDVEAFF

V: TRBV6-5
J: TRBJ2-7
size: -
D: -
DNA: TGTGCCAGCATAACAGTCAATTCCTACGAGCAGTACTTC
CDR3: CASITVNSYEQYF

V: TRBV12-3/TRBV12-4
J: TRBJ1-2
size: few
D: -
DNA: TGTGCCAGCAGTTTGAGGGCCGCTTACTATGGCTACACCTTC
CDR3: CASSLRAAYYGYTF

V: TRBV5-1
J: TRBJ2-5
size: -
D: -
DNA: TGCGCCAGCAGCTTGGTCCCAGAGACCCAGTACTTC
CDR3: CASSLVPETQYF

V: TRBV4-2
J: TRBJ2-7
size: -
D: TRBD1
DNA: TGTGCCAGCAGCCAAGCCTATCTGGGACAGCTCTACGAGCAGTACTTC
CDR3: CASSQAYLGQLYEQYF

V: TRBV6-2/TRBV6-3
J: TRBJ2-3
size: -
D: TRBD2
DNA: TGTGCCAGCAGGGAACGACTAGCGGGGGATCGGCGAGATACGCAGTATTTT
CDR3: CASRERLAGDRRDTQYF

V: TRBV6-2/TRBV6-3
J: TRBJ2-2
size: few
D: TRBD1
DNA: TGTGCCAGCAGCTTCAGGACAGGGATGATCGGGGAGCTGTTTTTT
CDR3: CASSFRTGMIGELFF

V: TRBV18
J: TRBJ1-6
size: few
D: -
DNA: TGTGCCAGCTCACCGGCCGGAAACTATAATTCACCCCTCCACTTT
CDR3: CASSPAGNYNSPLHF

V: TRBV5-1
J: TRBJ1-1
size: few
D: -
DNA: TGCGCCAGCAGCCTGACAGGAGTTGAAGCTTTCTTT
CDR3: CASSLTGVEAFF

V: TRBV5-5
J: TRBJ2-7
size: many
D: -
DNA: TGTGCCAGCAGCTTGGTTGGGGCAGGACCAATCAACTACGAGCAGTACTTC
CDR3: CASSLVGAGPINYEQYF